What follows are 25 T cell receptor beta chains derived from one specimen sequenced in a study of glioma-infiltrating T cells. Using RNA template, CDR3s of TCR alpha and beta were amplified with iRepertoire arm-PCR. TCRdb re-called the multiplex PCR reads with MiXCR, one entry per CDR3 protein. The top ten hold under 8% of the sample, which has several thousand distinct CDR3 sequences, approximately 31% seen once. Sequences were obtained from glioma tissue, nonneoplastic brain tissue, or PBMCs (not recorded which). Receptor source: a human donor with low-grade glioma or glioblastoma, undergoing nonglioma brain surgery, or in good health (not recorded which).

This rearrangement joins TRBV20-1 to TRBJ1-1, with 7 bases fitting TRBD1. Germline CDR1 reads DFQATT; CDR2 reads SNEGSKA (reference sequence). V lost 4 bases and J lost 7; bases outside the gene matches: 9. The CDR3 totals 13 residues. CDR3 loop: CSATSGQVCEAFF. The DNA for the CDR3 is TGCAGTGCTACCTCAGGACAGGTCTGTGAAGCTTTCTTT.

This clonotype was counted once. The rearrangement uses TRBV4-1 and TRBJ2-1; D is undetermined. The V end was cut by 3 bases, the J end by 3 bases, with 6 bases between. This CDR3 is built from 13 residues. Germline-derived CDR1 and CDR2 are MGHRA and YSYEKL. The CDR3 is CASSHSNYNEQFF. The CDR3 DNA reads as TGCGCCAGCAGCCATTCCAACTACAATGAGCAGTTCTTC.

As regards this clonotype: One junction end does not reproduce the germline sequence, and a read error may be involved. CDR3 residues: CSGREVGPGANVLTF. The CDR3 region has the DNA TGCAGTGGTAGAGAAGTGGGGCCTGGGGCCAACGTCCTGACTTTC. The rearrangement joins TRBV20-1 to TRBJ2-6, with D possibly TRBD1 on 5 matching bases. The CDR3 runs 15 residues. Germline CDR1 reads DFQATT; CDR2 reads SNEGSKA (reference sequence).

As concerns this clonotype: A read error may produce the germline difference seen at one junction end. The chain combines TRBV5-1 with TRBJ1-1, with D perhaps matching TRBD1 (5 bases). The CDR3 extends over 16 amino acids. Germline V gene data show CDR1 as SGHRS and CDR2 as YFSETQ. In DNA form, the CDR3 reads TGCGCGAGCAGCTCGGAGGGACCGAACATGAACACTGAAGCTTTCTTT. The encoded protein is CASSSEGPNMNTEAFF.

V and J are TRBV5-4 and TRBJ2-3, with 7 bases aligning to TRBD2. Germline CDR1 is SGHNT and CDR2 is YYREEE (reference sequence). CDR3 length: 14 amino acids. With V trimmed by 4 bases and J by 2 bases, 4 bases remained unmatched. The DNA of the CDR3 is TGTGCCAGCAGCCCGCGGGGGTTCACAGATACGCAGTATTTT. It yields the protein CASSPRGFTDTQYF. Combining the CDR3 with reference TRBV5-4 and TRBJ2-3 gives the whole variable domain ETGVTQSPTHLIKTRGQQVTLRCSSQSGHNTVSWYQQALGQGPQFIFQYYREEENGRGNFPPRFSGLQFPNYSSELNVNALELDDSALYLCASSPRGFTDTQYFGPGTRLTVL.

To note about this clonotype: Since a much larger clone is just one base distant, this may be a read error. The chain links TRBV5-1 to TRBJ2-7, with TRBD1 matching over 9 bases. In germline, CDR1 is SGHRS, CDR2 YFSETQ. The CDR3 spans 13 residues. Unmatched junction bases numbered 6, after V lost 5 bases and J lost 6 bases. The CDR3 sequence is CASRLTGGIEQYF. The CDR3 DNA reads TGCGCCAGCAGACTGACAGGGGGGATCGAGCAGTACTTC.

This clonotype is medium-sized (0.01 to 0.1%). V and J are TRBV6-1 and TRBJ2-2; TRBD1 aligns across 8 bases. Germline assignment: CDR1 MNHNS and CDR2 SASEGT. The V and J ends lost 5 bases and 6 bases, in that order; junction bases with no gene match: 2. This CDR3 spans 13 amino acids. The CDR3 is CASSRTGSGELFF. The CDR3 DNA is TGTGCCAGCAGTAGGACAGGGTCCGGGGAGCTGTTTTTT.

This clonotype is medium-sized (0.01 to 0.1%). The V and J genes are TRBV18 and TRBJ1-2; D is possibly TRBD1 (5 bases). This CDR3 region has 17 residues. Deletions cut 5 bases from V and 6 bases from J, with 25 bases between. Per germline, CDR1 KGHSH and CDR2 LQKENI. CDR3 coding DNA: TGTGCCAGCTCAGAAAGGAGGGGCCTGGCTGAAGGGAATGGCTACACCTTC. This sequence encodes CASSERRGLAEGNGYTF.

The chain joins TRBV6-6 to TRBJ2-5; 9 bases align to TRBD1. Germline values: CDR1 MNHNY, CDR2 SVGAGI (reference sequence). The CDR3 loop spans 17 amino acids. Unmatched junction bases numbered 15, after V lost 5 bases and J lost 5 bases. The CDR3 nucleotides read TGTGCCAGCAGTCCCACGCCCGTACAGGGGGCTTGGGAGACCCAGTACTTC. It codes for CASSPTPVQGAWETQYF.

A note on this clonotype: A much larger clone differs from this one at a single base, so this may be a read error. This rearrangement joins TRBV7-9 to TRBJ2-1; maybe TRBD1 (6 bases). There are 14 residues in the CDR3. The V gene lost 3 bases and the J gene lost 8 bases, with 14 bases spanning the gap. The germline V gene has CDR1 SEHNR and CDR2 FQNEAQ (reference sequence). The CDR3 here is CASSFPEGGYEQFF. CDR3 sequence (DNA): TGTGCCAGCAGCTTTCCCGAAGGGGGTTATGAGCAGTTCTTC.

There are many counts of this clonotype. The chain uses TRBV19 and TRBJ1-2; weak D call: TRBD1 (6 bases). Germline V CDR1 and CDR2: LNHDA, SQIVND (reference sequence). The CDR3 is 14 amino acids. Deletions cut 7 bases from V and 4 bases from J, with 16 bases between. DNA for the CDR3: TGTGCCAGTACCATAGGGGGGACTGGCTATGGCTACACCTTC. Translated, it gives CASTIGGTGYGYTF.

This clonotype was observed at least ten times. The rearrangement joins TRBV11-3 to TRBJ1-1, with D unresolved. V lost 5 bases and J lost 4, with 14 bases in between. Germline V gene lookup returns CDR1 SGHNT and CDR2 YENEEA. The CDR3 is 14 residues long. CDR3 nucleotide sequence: TGTGCCAGCAGCCCCCGCGGAAGAATCACTGAAGCTTTCTTT. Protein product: CASSPRGRITEAFF. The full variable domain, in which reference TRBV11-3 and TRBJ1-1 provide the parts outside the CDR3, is EAGVVQSPRYKIIEKKQPVAFWCNPISGHNTLYWYLQNLGQGPELLIRYENEEAVDDSQLPKDRFSAERLKGVDSTLKIQPAELGDSAVYLCASSPRGRITEAFFGQGTRLTVV.

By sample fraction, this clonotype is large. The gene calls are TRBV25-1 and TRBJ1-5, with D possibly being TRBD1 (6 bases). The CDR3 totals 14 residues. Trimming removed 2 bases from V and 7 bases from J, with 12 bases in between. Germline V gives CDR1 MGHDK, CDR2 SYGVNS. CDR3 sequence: CASSEDDRRQPQHF. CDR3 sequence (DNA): TGTGCCAGCAGTGAAGATGACAGGAGGCAGCCCCAGCATTTT.

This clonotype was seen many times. Here the CDR3 reads CASRLTDTQYF. The CDR3, as DNA: TGTGCCAGCAGGCTCACAGATACGCAGTATTTT. The rearrangement links TRBV12-3 or TRBV12-4 to TRBJ2-3, with D hard to call. The CDR3 spans 11 residues. V lost 6 bases and J 2 bases, leaving 3 bases between the germline ends.

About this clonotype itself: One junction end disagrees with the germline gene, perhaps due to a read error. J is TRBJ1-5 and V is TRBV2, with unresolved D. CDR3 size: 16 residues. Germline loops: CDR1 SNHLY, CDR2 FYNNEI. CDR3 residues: CASSAFGVGSNHPQHF. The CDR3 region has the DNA TGTGCCAGCAGTGCCTTCGGGGTAGGGAGCAATCACCCCCAGCATTTT.

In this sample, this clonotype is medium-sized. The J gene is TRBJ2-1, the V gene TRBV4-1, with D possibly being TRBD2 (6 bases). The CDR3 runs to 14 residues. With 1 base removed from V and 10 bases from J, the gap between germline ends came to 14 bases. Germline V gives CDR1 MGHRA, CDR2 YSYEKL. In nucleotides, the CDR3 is TGCGCCAGCAGCCAAGGATTGGCGGGGCTCGAGCAGTTCTTC. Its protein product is CASSQGLAGLEQFF.

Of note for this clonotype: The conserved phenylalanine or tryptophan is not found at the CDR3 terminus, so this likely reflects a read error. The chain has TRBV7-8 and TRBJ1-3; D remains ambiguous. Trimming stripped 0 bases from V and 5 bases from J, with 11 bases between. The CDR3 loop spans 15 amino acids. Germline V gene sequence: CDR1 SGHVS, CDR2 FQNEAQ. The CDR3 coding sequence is TGTGCCAGCAGCTTAGCGACGGTGTTACGAAACACCATATATCTT. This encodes CASSLATVLRNTIYL.

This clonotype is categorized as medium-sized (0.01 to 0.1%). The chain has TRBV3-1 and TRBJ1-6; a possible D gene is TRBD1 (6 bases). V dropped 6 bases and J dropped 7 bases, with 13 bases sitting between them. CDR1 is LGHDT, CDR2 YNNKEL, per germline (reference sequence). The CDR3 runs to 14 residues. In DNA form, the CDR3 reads TGTGCCAGCAGTCCAGGGGCCATCAATTCACCCCTCCACTTT. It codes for CASSPGAINSPLHF.

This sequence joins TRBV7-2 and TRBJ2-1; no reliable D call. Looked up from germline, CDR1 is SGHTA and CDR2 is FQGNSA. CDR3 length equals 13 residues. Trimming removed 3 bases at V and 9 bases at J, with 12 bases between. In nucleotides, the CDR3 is TGTGCCAGCAGCTTCCGGGTAGAAAGTGAGCAGTTCTTC. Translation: CASSFRVESEQFF.

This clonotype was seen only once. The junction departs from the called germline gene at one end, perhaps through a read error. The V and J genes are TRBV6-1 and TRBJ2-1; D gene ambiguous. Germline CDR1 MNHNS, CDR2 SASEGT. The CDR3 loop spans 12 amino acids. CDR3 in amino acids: CANSEIYNEKFF. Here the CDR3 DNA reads TGTGCCAACTCGGAAATTTACAATGAGAAGTTCTTC.

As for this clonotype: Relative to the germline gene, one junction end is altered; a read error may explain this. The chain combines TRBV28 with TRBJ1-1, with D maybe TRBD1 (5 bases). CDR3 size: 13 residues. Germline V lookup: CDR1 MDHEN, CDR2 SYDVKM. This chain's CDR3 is CDSSGALNTEGFF. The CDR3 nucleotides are TGTGACAGCAGTGGGGCCCTTAACACTGAAGGTTTCTTT.

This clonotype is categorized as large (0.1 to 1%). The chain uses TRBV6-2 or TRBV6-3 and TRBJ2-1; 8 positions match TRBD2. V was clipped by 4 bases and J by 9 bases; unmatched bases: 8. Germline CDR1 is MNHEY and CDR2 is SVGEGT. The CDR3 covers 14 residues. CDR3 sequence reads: CASSFNGTRVEQFF. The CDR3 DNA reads TGTGCCAGCAGTTTCAACGGGACTAGGGTTGAGCAGTTCTTC.

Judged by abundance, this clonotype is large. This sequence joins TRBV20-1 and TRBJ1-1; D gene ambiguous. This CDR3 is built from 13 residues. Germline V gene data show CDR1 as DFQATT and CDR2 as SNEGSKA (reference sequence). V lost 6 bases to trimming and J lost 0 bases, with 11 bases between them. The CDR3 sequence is CSAVDGMNTEAFF. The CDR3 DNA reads TGCAGTGCCGTTGACGGGATGAACACTGAAGCTTTCTTT.

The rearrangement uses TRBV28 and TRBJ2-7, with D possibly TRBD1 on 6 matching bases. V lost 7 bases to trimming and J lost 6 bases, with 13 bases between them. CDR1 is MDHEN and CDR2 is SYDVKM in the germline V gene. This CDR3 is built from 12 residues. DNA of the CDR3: TGTGCCAGCATACAGGGAGTACGCGAGCAGTACTTC. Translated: CASIQGVREQYF.

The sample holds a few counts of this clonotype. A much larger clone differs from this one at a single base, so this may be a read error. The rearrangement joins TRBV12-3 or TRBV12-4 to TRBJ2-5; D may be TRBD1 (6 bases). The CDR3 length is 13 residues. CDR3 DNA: TGTGCCAGCGGTTTACGGACAGAAGAGACCCAGTACTTC. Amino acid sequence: CASGLRTEETQYF.